The T cell receptor beta chain under discussion was sequenced for a study of OX40 agonist ivuxolimab in advanced cancers. Data came from immunoSEQ multiplex PCR; TCRdb stores just in-frame clones and leaves some out. The table lists about 69,000 clones, around 90% of them singletons, with roughly 2.7% in the top ten. In the case of this clone: The target antigen is unknown.

General study findings and limits: CD8+ T cells showed, on average, more clonal expansion than CD4+ cells.

Germline V gene lookup returns CDR1 SGHRS and CDR2 YFSETQ. V dropped 0 bases and J dropped 0 bases, with 12 bases sitting between them. The CDR3 totals 16 residues. This sequence originates from an adult with an advanced solid tumor such as melanoma, head and neck, liver or kidney cancer. The rearrangement links TRBV5-1 to TRBJ1-1; D is unclear. The sample here was CD4+ or CD8+ T cells sorted from blood, taken in a trial of the OX40 agonist ivuxolimab. The DNA of the CDR3 is TGCGCCAGCAGCTTGGGTCACAGAGACGTGAACACTGAAGCTTTCTTT. Protein product: CASSLGHRDVNTEAFF.